This T cell receptor beta chain was captured by sequencing in a study of blood T cells in healthy people across ages. A second about 7 to 12 cycle PCR used barcoded and J-beta primers. TCRdb called the 5' RACE reads again in MiXCR, with one record for every CDR3 protein. The table shows about 1,500,000 distinct CDR3 sequences, with roughly 30% occurring only once. The CDR3 is made up of 15 amino acids. The germline V gene has CDR1 SGHTA and CDR2 FQGNSA. J lost 6 bases, V lost 2 bases, and 9 bases had no gene match. The TCR sequence derives from a woman in her twenties or thirties in good health. Sequenced: blood. The V and J genes are TRBV7-2 and TRBJ2-7, with 8 nucleotides matching TRBD1. The DNA for the CDR3 is TGTGCCAGCAGCTTAAGCCGGACAGGGTGGGCCGAGCAGTACTTC. Translating gives CASSLSRTGWAEQYF.